Sequencing of this T cell receptor (beta chain) was carried out in a study of blood T cell repertoires in COVID-19. V dropped 8 bases and J dropped 7 bases, with 18 bases sitting between them. The CDR3 spans 14 residues. The germline V gene has CDR1 SNHLY and CDR2 FYNNEI. Some clones are missing from TCRdb's copy, which holds only in-frame ones; the method was immunoSEQ multiplex PCR. The sample carries approximately 300,000 clones, 80% to 95% recorded once. This clonotype originated in a woman aged 25 to 39 with COVID-19, enrolled during active disease. Sequenced input: peripheral blood. The chain uses TRBV2 and TRBJ1-5, with a weak D call TRBD1 (5 bases). The CDR3: CASRRLLRGQPQHF. In DNA form, the CDR3 reads TGTGCCAGCCGTCGACTACTCCGGGGGCAGCCCCAGCATTTT.